The sequence of this T cell receptor (beta chain) was determined in a study of regulatory T cells in long-lasting Graves disease. Findings and limits, study-wide: Sample size was small, which may have lowered accuracy. Gene preferences differed: TRBV28, TRBJ1-2, TRBJ2-5 in persistent cases.

Arm-PCR of CDR3 regions and iRepertoire HTBI primers were the basis on which TCR beta libraries were built. TCRdb recomputed calls from the multiplex PCR reads with MiXCR, one row per CDR3 protein. This sample has almost 350,000 distinct CDR3 sequences, with around a fifth found just once. This clonotype was seen at least ten times. Its target is not known. Time point: persistent/refractory GD, antithyroid drugs over 5 years with positive TRAb. Following extraction of RNA from PBMCs, that RNA was used to make the TCR library. An endocrinology department in Xi'an, China, supplied the patients. V dropped 6 bases and J dropped 7 bases, with 10 bases sitting between them. The CDR3 sequence is 11 residues long.

This receptor was obtained from a female donor with Graves disease. The sequencing here drew on peripheral blood mononuclear cells (PBMCs), taken when the disease was refractory, from a patient treated with antithyroid drugs. The V and J genes are TRBV12-3 or TRBV12-4 and TRBJ2-7; possibly TRBD1 for D (5 bases). The CDR3 spells CASRRGREQYF. The CDR3 bases are TGTGCCAGCAGAAGGGGCCGGGAGCAGTACTTC.